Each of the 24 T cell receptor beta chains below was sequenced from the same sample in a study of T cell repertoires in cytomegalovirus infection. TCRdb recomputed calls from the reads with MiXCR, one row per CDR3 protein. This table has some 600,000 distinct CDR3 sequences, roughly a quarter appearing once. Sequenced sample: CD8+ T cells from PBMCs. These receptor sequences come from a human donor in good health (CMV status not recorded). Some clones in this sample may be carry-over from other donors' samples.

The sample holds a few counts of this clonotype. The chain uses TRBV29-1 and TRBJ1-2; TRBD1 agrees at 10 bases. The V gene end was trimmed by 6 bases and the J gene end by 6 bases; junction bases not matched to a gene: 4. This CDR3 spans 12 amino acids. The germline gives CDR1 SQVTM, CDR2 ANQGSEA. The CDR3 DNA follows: TGCAGCGTCCTGACAGGGGGCGATGGCTACACCTTC. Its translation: CSVLTGGDGYTF.

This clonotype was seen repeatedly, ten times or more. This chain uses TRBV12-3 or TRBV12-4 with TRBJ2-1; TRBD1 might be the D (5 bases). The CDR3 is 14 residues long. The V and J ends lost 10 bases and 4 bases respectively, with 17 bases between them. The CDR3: CATAAGASYNEQFF. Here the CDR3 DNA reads TGTGCCACCGCAGCTGGGGCCTCTTACAATGAGCAGTTCTTC.

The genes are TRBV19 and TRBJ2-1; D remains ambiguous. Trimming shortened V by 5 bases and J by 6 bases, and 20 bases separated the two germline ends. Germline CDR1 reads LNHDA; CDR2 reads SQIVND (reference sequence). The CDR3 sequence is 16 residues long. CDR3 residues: CASSDSTDTLGNEQFF. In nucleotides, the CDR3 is TGTGCCAGTAGTGATTCAACAGATACCTTGGGCAATGAGCAGTTCTTC.

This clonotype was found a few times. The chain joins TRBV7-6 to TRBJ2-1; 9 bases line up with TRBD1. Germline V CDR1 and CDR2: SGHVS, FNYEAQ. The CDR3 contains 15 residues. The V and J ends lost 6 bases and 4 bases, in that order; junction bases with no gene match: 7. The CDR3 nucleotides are TGTGCCAGCAGTCCAAAGGGACAGGGTTACAATGAGCAGTTCTTC. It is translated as CASSPKGQGYNEQFF.

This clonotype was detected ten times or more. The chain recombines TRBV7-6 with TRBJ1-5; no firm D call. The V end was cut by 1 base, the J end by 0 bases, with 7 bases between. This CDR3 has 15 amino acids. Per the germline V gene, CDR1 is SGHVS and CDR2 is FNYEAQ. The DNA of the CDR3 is TGTGCCAGCAGCTTAGGAGCCTATAGCAATCAGCCCCAGCATTTT. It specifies CASSLGAYSNQPQHF.

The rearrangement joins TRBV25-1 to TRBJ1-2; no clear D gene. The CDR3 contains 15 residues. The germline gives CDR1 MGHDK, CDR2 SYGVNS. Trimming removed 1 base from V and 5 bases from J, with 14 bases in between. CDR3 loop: CASSESTGWSYGYTF. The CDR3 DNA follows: TGTGCCAGCAGTGAATCGACGGGGTGGAGTTATGGCTACACCTTC.

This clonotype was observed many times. The CDR3 sequence: CASSLAGLALDTQYF. CDR3 bases: TGTGCCAGCAGCTTAGCGGGACTAGCGTTAGATACGCAGTATTTT. This chain links TRBV7-9 with TRBJ2-3, with 10 bases fitting TRBD2. Germline V gene sequence: CDR1 SEHNR, CDR2 FQNEAQ (reference sequence). The CDR3 runs 15 residues. V trimming: 0 bases; J trimming: 5 bases; junction bases outside the gene matches: 2. The whole variable domain, filled in from reference TRBV7-9 and TRBJ2-3, reads DTGVSQNPRHKITKRGQNVTFRCDPISEHNRLYWYRQTLGQGPEFLTYFQNEAQLEKSRLLSDRFSAERPKGSFSTLEIQRTEQGDSAMYLCASSLAGLALDTQYFGPGTRLTVL.

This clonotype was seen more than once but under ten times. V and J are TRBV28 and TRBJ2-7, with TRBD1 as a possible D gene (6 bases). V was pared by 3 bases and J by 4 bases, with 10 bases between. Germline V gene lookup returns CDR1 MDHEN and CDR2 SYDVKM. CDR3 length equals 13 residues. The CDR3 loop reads CASSFDRMYEQYV. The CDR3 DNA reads TGTGCCAGCAGTTTCGACAGGATGTACGAGCAGTACGTC.

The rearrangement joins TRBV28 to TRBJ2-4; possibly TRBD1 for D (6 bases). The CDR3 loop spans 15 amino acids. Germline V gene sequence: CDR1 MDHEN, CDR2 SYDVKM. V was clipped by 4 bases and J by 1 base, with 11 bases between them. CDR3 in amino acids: CASSYRVGAKNIQYF. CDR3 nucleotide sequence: TGTGCCAGCAGTTACAGGGTTGGGGCCAAAAACATTCAGTACTTC.

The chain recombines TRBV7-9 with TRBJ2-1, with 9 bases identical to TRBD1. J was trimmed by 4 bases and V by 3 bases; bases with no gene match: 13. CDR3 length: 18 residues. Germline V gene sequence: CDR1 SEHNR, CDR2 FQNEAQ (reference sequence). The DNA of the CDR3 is TGTGCCAGCAGCTTCGGGGGAACCGAGGACAGGGGTTACAATGAGCAGTTCTTC. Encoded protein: CASSFGGTEDRGYNEQFF.

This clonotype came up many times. This chain's CDR3 is CASSLGGTERRTQYF. CDR3 bases: TGTGCCAGCAGCTTAGGTGGGACGGAAAGGCGGACCCAGTACTTC. This rearrangement joins TRBV7-8 to TRBJ2-5; the D gene could be TRBD1 or TRBD2 (5 bases each). V dropped 1 base and J dropped 7 bases, with 16 bases sitting between them. Germline V lookup: CDR1 SGHVS, CDR2 FQNEAQ. This CDR3 has 15 amino acids.

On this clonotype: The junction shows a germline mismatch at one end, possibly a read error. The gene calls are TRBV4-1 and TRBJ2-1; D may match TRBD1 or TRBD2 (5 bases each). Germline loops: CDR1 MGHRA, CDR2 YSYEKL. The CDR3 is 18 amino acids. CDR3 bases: TGTGCCAGCAGCCCATTACTCCCCGGGGCCGATTACTACAATGAGCAGTTCTTC. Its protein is CASSPLLPGADYYNEQFF.

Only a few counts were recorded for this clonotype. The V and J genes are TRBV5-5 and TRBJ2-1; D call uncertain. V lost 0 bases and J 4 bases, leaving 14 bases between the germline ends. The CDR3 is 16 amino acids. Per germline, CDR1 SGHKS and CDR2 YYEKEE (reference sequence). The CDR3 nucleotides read TGTGCCAGCAGCTTGGCGGACGGGCCCCCTTACAATGAGCAGTTCTTC. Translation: CASSLADGPPYNEQFF.

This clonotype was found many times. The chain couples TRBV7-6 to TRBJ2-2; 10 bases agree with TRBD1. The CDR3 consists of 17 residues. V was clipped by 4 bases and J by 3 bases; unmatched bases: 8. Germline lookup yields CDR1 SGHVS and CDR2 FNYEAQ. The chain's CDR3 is CASSSGTGERDTGELFF. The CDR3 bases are TGTGCCAGCAGCTCCGGGACAGGGGAGAGGGACACCGGGGAGCTGTTTTTT.

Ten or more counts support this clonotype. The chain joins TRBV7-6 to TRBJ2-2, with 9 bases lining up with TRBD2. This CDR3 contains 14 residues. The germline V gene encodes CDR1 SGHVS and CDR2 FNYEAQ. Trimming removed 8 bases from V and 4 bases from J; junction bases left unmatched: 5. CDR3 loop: CASGERGATGELFF. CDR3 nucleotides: TGTGCCAGCGGAGAGCGGGGGGCCACCGGGGAGCTGTTTTTT.

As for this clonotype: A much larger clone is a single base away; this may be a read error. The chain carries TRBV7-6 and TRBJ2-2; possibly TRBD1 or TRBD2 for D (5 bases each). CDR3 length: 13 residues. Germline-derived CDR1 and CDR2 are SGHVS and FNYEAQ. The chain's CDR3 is CTSSRLGPGELFF. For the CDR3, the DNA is TGTACCAGCAGCCGCTTGGGACCCGGGGAGCTGTTTTTT.

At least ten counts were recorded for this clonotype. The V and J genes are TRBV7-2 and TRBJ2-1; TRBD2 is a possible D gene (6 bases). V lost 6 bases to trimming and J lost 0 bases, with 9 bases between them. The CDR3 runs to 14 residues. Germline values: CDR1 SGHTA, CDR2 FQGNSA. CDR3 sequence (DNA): TGTGCCAGCAGGGGGGGATTCTCCTACAATGAGCAGTTCTTC. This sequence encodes CASRGGFSYNEQFF. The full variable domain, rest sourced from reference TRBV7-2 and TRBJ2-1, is GAGVSQSPSNKVTEKGKDVELRCDPISGHTALYWYRQSLGQGLEFLIYFQGNSAPDKSGLPSDRFSAERTGGSVSTLTIQRTQQEDSAVYLCASRGGFSYNEQFFGPGTRLTVL.

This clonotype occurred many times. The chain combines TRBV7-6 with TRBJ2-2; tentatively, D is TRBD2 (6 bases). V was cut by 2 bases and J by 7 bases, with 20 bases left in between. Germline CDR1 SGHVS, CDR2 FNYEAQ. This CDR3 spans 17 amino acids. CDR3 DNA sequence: TGTGCCAGCAGCTTACTCTCCTCTTGGGGGGAAAGCGGGGAGCTGTTTTTT. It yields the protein CASSLLSSWGESGELFF.

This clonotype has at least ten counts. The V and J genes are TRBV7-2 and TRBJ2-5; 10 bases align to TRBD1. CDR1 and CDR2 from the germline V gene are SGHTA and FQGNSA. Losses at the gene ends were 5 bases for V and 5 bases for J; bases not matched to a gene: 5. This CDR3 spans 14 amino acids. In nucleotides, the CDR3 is TGTGCCAGCAGCCGGACAGGGGGTACGGAGACCCAGTACTTC. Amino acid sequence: CASSRTGGTETQYF. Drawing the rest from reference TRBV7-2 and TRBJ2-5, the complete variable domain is GAGVSQSPSNKVTEKGKDVELRCDPISGHTALYWYRQSLGQGLEFLIYFQGNSAPDKSGLPSDRFSAERTGGSVSTLTIQRTQQEDSAVYLCASSRTGGTETQYFGPGTRLLVL.

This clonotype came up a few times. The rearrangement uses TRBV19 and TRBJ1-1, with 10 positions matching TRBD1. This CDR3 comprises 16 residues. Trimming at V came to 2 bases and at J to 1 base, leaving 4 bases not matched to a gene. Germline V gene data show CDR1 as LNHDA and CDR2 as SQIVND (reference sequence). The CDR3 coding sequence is TGTGCCAGTAGTATAAGGGACAGGGGAACGAACACTGAAGCTTTCTTT. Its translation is CASSIRDRGTNTEAFF. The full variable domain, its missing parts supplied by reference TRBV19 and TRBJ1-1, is DGGITQSPKYLFRKEGQNVTLSCEQNLNHDAMYWYRQDPGQGLRLIYYSQIVNDFQKGDIAEGYSVSREKKESFPLTVTSAQKNPTAFYLCASSIRDRGTNTEAFFGQGTRLTVV.

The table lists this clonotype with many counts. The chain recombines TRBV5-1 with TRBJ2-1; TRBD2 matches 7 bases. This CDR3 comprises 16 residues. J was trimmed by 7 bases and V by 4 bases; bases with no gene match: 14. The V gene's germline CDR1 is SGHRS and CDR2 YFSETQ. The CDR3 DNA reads TGCGCCAGCAGCCTTGAGGGCGGGGGTAGGTTGAATGAGCAGTTCTTC. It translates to CASSLEGGGRLNEQFF.

The DNA of the CDR3 is TGTGCTAGTGGTTTGGCTCCCTCACAGCCCCAGCATTTT. It yields the protein CASGLAPSQPQHF. The V call is TRBV12-5, the J call TRBJ1-5, with D hard to call. The length of the CDR3 is 13 residues. CDR1 LGHNT and CDR2 FRNRAP come from the germline V gene. The V end was cut by 1 base, the J end by 7 bases, with 8 bases between.

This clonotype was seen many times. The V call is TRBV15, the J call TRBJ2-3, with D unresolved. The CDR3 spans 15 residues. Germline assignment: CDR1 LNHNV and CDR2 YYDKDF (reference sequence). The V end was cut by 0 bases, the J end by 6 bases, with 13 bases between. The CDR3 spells CATSRDMAARDTQYF. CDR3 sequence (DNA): TGTGCCACCAGCAGAGATATGGCAGCGAGGGATACGCAGTATTTT.

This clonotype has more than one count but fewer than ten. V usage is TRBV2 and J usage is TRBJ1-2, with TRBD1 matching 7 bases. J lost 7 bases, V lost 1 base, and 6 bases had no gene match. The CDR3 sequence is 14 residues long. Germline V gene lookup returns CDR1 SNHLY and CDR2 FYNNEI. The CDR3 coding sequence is TGTGCCAGCAGTGAAGGGGAGGGGGCAGGTGGCTACACCTTC. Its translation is CASSEGEGAGGYTF.